One sample yielded the 6 T cell receptor beta chains listed below, sequenced in a study of human CD8 memory T cell subsets. Preparation of the TCR beta libraries relied on UMI-labeled 5' RACE. Using the 5' RACE reads, TCRdb records one entry per CDR3 protein without DNA. The sample is made up of around 19,000 distinct CDR3 sequences, and the top ten hold about 5% of it. Sequencing used CD8+ stem-like memory T cells (TSCM and TCM) sorted from PBMCs. The subset: stem-like memory CD8 T cells (TSTEM), CCR7+ PD-1- TIGIT-. These receptors were taken from a human donor in good health.

The gene calls are TRBV11-3 and TRBJ2-1; TCRdb returns TRBD1, unconfirmable since there is no DNA. The CDR3 loop spans 16 amino acids. CDR1 is SGHNT and CDR2 is YENEEA in the germline V gene. CDR3 sequence reads: CASSLDQTGFGNEQFF.

The chain combines TRBV4-2 with TRBJ2-3; TCRdb's assignment of TRBD2 cannot be checked, as there is no DNA. The V gene's germline CDR1 is LGHNA and CDR2 YNFKEQ. The CDR3 has 18 residues. This CDR3 is CASSQGYVTSGGTDTQYF.

The CDR3 reads CASSLERMNTEAFF. The V gene is TRBV13, the J gene TRBJ1-1. The length of the CDR3 is 14 residues. Germline lookup yields CDR1 PRHDT and CDR2 FYEKMQ (reference sequence).

The chain recombines TRBV28 with TRBJ2-7. CDR1 is MDHEN, CDR2 SYDVKM, per germline. CDR3 length equals 12 residues. This CDR3 reads CASSHISYEQYF.

This chain uses TRBV15 with TRBJ2-3; TCRdb's assignment of TRBD1 cannot be checked, as there is no DNA. Germline V gives CDR1 LNHNV, CDR2 YYDKDF (reference sequence). This CDR3 is 14 amino acids long. CDR3 region: CATRNQGGTDTQYF.

The genes are TRBV4-2 and TRBJ2-1; TCRdb's assignment of TRBD2 cannot be checked, as there is no DNA. The CDR3 runs 16 residues. The V gene's germline CDR1 is LGHNA and CDR2 YNFKEQ. CDR3 sequence: CASSQVAEQEYNEQFF.